The 9 T cell receptor beta chains below were found in one sample sequenced in a study of T cell changes during pregnancy in multiple sclerosis. Assay used: immunoSEQ multiplex PCR; TCRdb lists only in-frame clones, some missing. The sample contains 91,000 or so clones, 80% to 95% of which appear only once. This sample comprised peripheral blood, obtained after pregnancy. These receptors were obtained from a female donor with multiple sclerosis, enrolled in a pregnancy study.

V and J are TRBV7-8 and TRBJ1-1, with 8 bases lining up with TRBD1. Germline trimming cut 6 bases from V and 0 bases from J; bases unmatched to any gene: 12. This CDR3 comprises 17 residues. Germline CDR1 reads SGHVS; CDR2 reads FQNEAQ. The CDR3 region is CASRETRQGRMNTEAFF. The CDR3 bases are TGTGCCAGCAGGGAGACCCGACAGGGGAGGATGAACACTGAAGCTTTCTTT. The full variable domain, with the rest looked up from reference TRBV7-8 and TRBJ1-1, is GAGVSQSPRYKVAKRGQDVALRCDPISGHVSLFWYQQALGQGPEFLTYFQNEAQLDKSGLPSDRFFAERPEGSVSTLKIQRTQQEDSAVYLCASRETRQGRMNTEAFFGQGTRLTVV.

The chain couples TRBV5-1 to TRBJ2-3; no clear D. Trimming cost V 0 bases and J 5 bases, with 13 bases left between them. This CDR3 spans 15 amino acids. The germline gives CDR1 SGHRS, CDR2 YFSETQ. The CDR3 sequence is CASSLAADSQDTQYF. DNA for the CDR3: TGCGCCAGCAGCTTGGCGGCAGACTCCCAAGATACGCAGTATTTT.

The chain employs TRBV30 and TRBJ1-5; 8 bases agree with TRBD1. Germline loops: CDR1 GTSNPN, CDR2 SVGIG (reference sequence). V trimming: 0 bases; J trimming: 7 bases; junction bases outside the gene matches: 5. This CDR3 is 14 amino acids long. As DNA, the CDR3 is TGTGCCTGGAGTGTAACAGGGGGAGCGCAGCCCCAGCATTTT. Encoded protein: CAWSVTGGAQPQHF.

The rearrangement uses TRBV11-2 and TRBJ1-1, with a tentative D call TRBD1 (6 bases). Germline-derived CDR1 and CDR2 are SGHAT and FQNNGV. Trimming shortened V by 1 base and J by 3 bases, and 9 bases separated the two germline ends. This CDR3 comprises 14 residues. CDR3 amino acids: CASSLVQGYTEAFF. The CDR3, as DNA: TGTGCCAGCAGCTTAGTACAGGGTTACACTGAAGCTTTCTTT.

The CDR3 reads CASSQIRGSEAFF. The CDR3 DNA reads TGTGCCAGCAGCCAAATCAGGGGGTCTGAAGCTTTCTTT. The J gene is TRBJ1-1, the V gene TRBV14; 7 positions agree with TRBD1. Germline loops: CDR1 SGHDN, CDR2 FVKESK. After removal of 2 bases from V and 6 bases from J, the junction contained 3 bases not matched to a gene. CDR3 length: 13 amino acids.

V usage is TRBV30 and J usage is TRBJ2-7; 7 positions agree with TRBD2. In germline, CDR1 is GTSNPN, CDR2 SVGIG (reference sequence). V gave up 0 bases and J gave up 5 bases; unmatched junction bases: 7. The CDR3 covers 14 residues. CDR3 amino acids: CAWSVGGFEDEQYF. CDR3 coding DNA: TGTGCCTGGAGTGTGGGAGGGTTCGAGGACGAGCAGTACTTC.

This sequence joins TRBV30 and TRBJ1-1, with D possibly being TRBD1 (5 bases). Germline V gene data show CDR1 as GTSNPN and CDR2 as SVGIG (reference sequence). Deletions cut 3 bases from V and 1 base from J, with 12 bases between. The CDR3 contains 14 residues. CDR3 in DNA: TGTGCCTGGAGAAGGGGTAGAGGGAACACTGAAGCTTTCTTT. Translation: CAWRRGRGNTEAFF.

This clone showed up just a few times. This chain uses TRBV19 with TRBJ1-2; D is undetermined. Germline loops: CDR1 LNHDA, CDR2 SQIVND (reference sequence). The CDR3 spans 14 residues. The ends were cut back, 3 bases at V and 2 bases at J, with 10 bases in the middle. The DNA of the CDR3 is TGTGCCAGTAGTATGTCAGGTGACAACTATGGCTACACCTTC. Translation gives CASSMSGDNYGYTF. Using reference TRBV19 and TRBJ1-2 for the parts outside the CDR3, the full variable domain is DGGITQSPKYLFRKEGQNVTLSCEQNLNHDAMYWYRQDPGQGLRLIYYSQIVNDFQKGDIAEGYSVSREKKESFPLTVTSAQKNPTAFYLCASSMSGDNYGYTFGSGTRLTVV.

The chain is built from TRBV11-3 and TRBJ1-1; D perhaps matches TRBD1 (5 bases). Germline V gene data show CDR1 as SGHNT and CDR2 as YENEEA. Trimming cost V 5 bases and J 2 bases, with 9 bases left between them. There are 13 residues in the CDR3. Here the CDR3 reads CASSRGGNTEAFF. CDR3 bases: TGTGCCAGCAGCCGCGGGGGAAACACTGAAGCTTTCTTT.